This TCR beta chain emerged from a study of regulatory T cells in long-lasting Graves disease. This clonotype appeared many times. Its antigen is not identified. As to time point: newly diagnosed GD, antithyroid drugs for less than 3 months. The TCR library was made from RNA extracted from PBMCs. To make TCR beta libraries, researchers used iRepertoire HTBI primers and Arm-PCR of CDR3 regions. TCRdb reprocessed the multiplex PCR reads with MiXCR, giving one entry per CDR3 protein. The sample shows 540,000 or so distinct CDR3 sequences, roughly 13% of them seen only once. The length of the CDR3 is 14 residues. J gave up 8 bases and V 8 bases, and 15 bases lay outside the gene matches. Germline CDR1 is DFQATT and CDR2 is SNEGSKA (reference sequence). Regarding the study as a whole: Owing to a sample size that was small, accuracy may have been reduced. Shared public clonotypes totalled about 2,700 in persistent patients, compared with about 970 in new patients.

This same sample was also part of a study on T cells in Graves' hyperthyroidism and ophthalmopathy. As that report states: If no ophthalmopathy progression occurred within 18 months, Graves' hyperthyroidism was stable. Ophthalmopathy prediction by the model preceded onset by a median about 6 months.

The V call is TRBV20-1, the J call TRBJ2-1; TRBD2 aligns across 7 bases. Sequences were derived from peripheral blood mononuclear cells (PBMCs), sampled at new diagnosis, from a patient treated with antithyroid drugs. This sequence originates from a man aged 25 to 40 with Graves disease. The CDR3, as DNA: TGCAGTTCCCAGACGGGAGGCCCCTTGGATGAGCAGTTCTTC. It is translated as CSSQTGGPLDEQFF.